This is a list of T cell receptor beta chains from one sample in a study of blood T cells in healthy people across ages. TCRdb reanalysed the 5' RACE reads using MiXCR and keeps one entry per CDR3 protein. The sample has 650,000 to 1,000,000 distinct CDR3 sequences, 35% to 40% seen once. The specimen sequenced was blood. The receptors come from a man aged 18 to 29 in good health. The CDR3 runs from the conserved cysteine through the conserved F or W. Fields, in order: CDR3 DNA, CDR3 protein, J gene, D gene, V gene, clone size. D genes are given only for firm matches. The size field is filled for only some rows; it gives once, few, many or a size class.

cdr3_nt: TGTGCCAGCGGACATGAGCAAATGAACACTGAAGCTTTCTTT
cdr3_aa: CASGHEQMNTEAFF
j_call: TRBJ1-1
d_call: NA
v_call: TRBV2
clone_size: NA

cdr3_nt: TGTGCCGGCAGTCTCAGGACAGGTAGGAAAGCTGAAGCTTTCTTT
cdr3_aa: CAGSLRTGRKAEAFF
j_call: TRBJ1-1
d_call: TRBD1
v_call: TRBV12-3/TRBV12-4
clone_size: NA

cdr3_nt: TGTGCCAGCAGCTTAGTCCCCTCCGGATATGAGCAGTACTTC
cdr3_aa: CASSLVPSGYEQYF
j_call: TRBJ2-5
d_call: NA
v_call: TRBV7-2
clone_size: NA

cdr3_nt: TGCGCCAGCGGGATGGGACGCCAAGAGACCCAGTACTTC
cdr3_aa: CASGMGRQETQYF
j_call: TRBJ2-5
d_call: NA
v_call: TRBV5-1
clone_size: many

cdr3_nt: TGTGCCAGCAGTTTATTCGGCGCGGCCGTGGATTTCCAAGAGACCCAGTACTTC
cdr3_aa: CASSLFGAAVDFQETQYF
j_call: TRBJ2-5
d_call: NA
v_call: TRBV28
clone_size: NA

cdr3_nt: TGTGCCAGCAGCTCGCCGGGACAGTTATCAACCCAGCATTTT
cdr3_aa: CASSSPGQLSTQHF
j_call: TRBJ1-5
d_call: TRBD1
v_call: TRBV7-9
clone_size: many

cdr3_nt: TGTGCCATCAGTGAGTTTGGACGGAATCAAGAGACCCAGTACTTC
cdr3_aa: CAISEFGRNQETQYF
j_call: TRBJ2-5
d_call: NA
v_call: TRBV10-3
clone_size: few

cdr3_nt: TGTGCCAGCAGCTCTTCCGGGACAGGGGACGGCTACACCTTC
cdr3_aa: CASSSSGTGDGYTF
j_call: TRBJ1-2
d_call: TRBD1
v_call: TRBV7-3
clone_size: NA

cdr3_nt: TGTGCCAGCAGTTTGAGGGTAAATGGGTATGGCTACACCTTC
cdr3_aa: CASSLRVNGYGYTF
j_call: TRBJ1-2
d_call: NA
v_call: TRBV12-3/TRBV12-4
clone_size: many

cdr3_nt: TGTGCCATCGGGACAGCCTACGAGCAGTACTTC
cdr3_aa: CAIGTAYEQYF
j_call: TRBJ2-7
d_call: TRBD1
v_call: TRBV10-3
clone_size: NA

cdr3_nt: TGTGCCAGCAGCAGGCTGACCACAGATACGCAGTATTTT
cdr3_aa: CASSRLTTDTQYF
j_call: TRBJ2-3
d_call: NA
v_call: TRBV12-3/TRBV12-4
clone_size: once

cdr3_nt: TGCAGTGCTAGAGTCCTCACAGATACGCAGTATTTT
cdr3_aa: CSARVLTDTQYF
j_call: TRBJ2-3
d_call: NA
v_call: TRBV20-1
clone_size: many

cdr3_nt: TGCAGTGCTGGGAGGGGGTATGAGCAGTTCTTC
cdr3_aa: CSAGRGYEQFF
j_call: TRBJ2-1
d_call: NA
v_call: TRBV20-1
clone_size: NA

cdr3_nt: TGCAGCGTGGACATAGCGGGGGCGTTCTACAATGAGCAGTTCTTC
cdr3_aa: CSVDIAGAFYNEQFF
j_call: TRBJ2-1
d_call: TRBD2
v_call: TRBV29-1
clone_size: NA

cdr3_nt: TGTGCCAGCAGTACAGTTTCTACCTATGGCTACACCTTC
cdr3_aa: CASSTVSTYGYTF
j_call: TRBJ1-2
d_call: NA
v_call: TRBV6-2/TRBV6-3
clone_size: NA

cdr3_nt: TGTGCCAGCAGCTTAGCTAGCGGGAGCTCCTACAATGAGCAGTACTTC
cdr3_aa: CASSLASGSSYNEQYF
j_call: TRBJ2-7
d_call: TRBD2
v_call: TRBV7-2
clone_size: NA

cdr3_nt: TGTGCCACCAGCAGAGATCAAAATGAGCAGTTCTTC
cdr3_aa: CATSRDQNEQFF
j_call: TRBJ2-1
d_call: NA
v_call: TRBV15
clone_size: many

cdr3_nt: TGTGCCAGCAGTTACCCCACCGGGGGGCTATCTTACAATGAGCAGTACTTC
cdr3_aa: CASSYPTGGLSYNEQYF
j_call: TRBJ2-5
d_call: NA
v_call: TRBV6-6
clone_size: NA

cdr3_nt: TGCAGTGCTAGAGACTGGGGGGCCGGATCCTACGAGCAGTACTTC
cdr3_aa: CSARDWGAGSYEQYF
j_call: TRBJ2-7
d_call: NA
v_call: TRBV20-1
clone_size: NA

cdr3_nt: TGCAGGGCTAGAGGCGTCCGCGGCGAGCAGTACTTC
cdr3_aa: CRARGVRGEQYF
j_call: TRBJ2-7
d_call: NA
v_call: TRBV20-1
clone_size: NA

cdr3_nt: TGTGCCAGCAGCTTAGCCAACACAGATACGCAGTATTTT
cdr3_aa: CASSLANTDTQYF
j_call: TRBJ2-3
d_call: NA
v_call: TRBV7-9
clone_size: many

cdr3_nt: TGTGCCAGCTCTTTCGTCGGGGCGGGTTACACTGAAGCTTTCTTT
cdr3_aa: CASSFVGAGYTEAFF
j_call: TRBJ1-1
d_call: NA
v_call: TRBV18
clone_size: NA

cdr3_nt: TGTGCCAGCAGCTTCGGGACGGGGGATAGGAACGAGCAGTACTTC
cdr3_aa: CASSFGTGDRNEQYF
j_call: TRBJ2-7
d_call: NA
v_call: TRBV5-5
clone_size: NA

cdr3_nt: TGTGCCAGCACCACAGGGGACTGTGGCTACACCTTC
cdr3_aa: CASTTGDCGYTF
j_call: TRBJ1-2
d_call: TRBD1
v_call: TRBV28
clone_size: NA

cdr3_nt: TGCAGCGTTGAAGATCGGTATCCCGGGGGCTACACCTTC
cdr3_aa: CSVEDRYPGGYTF
j_call: TRBJ1-2
d_call: NA
v_call: TRBV29-1
clone_size: many

cdr3_nt: TGTGCCATCAGTGACGGAGGCAGGGCTCAGAACACTGAAGCTTTCTTT
cdr3_aa: CAISDGGRAQNTEAFF
j_call: TRBJ1-1
d_call: NA
v_call: TRBV10-3
clone_size: many

cdr3_nt: TGTGCCGGCAGTTTATCGGGGGTAGCGCGGGGTGAGCAGTACTTC
cdr3_aa: CAGSLSGVARGEQYF
j_call: TRBJ2-5
d_call: NA
v_call: TRBV27
clone_size: NA

cdr3_nt: TGTGCCAGCAGTGCCTCGAATGAAAAACTGTTTTTT
cdr3_aa: CASSASNEKLFF
j_call: TRBJ1-4
d_call: NA
v_call: TRBV25-1
clone_size: many

cdr3_nt: TGTGCCAGCAGTTCTGGGACAGGGTTCGATGAGCAGTTCTTC
cdr3_aa: CASSSGTGFDEQFF
j_call: TRBJ2-1
d_call: TRBD1
v_call: TRBV12-3/TRBV12-4
clone_size: NA

cdr3_nt: TGTGCCAGCAGCTTAAAGACTAGCGGGGGCAACAATGAGCAGTACTTC
cdr3_aa: CASSLKTSGGNNEQYF
j_call: TRBJ2-5
d_call: TRBD2
v_call: TRBV7-3
clone_size: NA

cdr3_nt: TGTGCCAGCAGCTTACACGGACAGGGCGAAGCTTTCTTT
cdr3_aa: CASSLHGQGEAFF
j_call: TRBJ1-1
d_call: TRBD1
v_call: TRBV7-3
clone_size: NA

cdr3_nt: TGCGCCAGCACGCCGGACGGCATGAGCACAGATACGCAGTATTTT
cdr3_aa: CASTPDGMSTDTQYF
j_call: TRBJ2-3
d_call: NA
v_call: TRBV5-1
clone_size: NA

cdr3_nt: TGCAGTGCTAAATACAGAATCGAAAATGAAAAACTGTTTTTT
cdr3_aa: CSAKYRIENEKLFF
j_call: TRBJ1-4
d_call: NA
v_call: TRBV20-1
clone_size: NA

cdr3_nt: TGCAGTGCTAGAGAGCCCGCCCTAGCCACAGATACGCAGTATTTT
cdr3_aa: CSAREPALATDTQYF
j_call: TRBJ2-3
d_call: NA
v_call: TRBV20-1
clone_size: few

cdr3_nt: TGTGCCAGCAGACATATCGGTGGGGCCGAGTACAATGAGCAGTTCTTC
cdr3_aa: CASRHIGGAEYNEQFF
j_call: TRBJ2-1
d_call: NA
v_call: TRBV7-2
clone_size: few

cdr3_nt: TGTGCCAGCAGCGACCGACGGGACAGGGTTTTCAATGAGCAGTTCTTC
cdr3_aa: CASSDRRDRVFNEQFF
j_call: TRBJ2-1
d_call: TRBD1
v_call: TRBV9
clone_size: NA

cdr3_nt: TGTGCCACCAGTGATTTGAATGGAGGGGGCTCCTACAATGAGCAGTTCTTC
cdr3_aa: CATSDLNGGGSYNEQFF
j_call: TRBJ2-1
d_call: NA
v_call: TRBV24-1
clone_size: many

cdr3_nt: TGCGCCAGCAGCCGCCCGGACGCCTCAATGACAGATACGCAGTATTTT
cdr3_aa: CASSRPDASMTDTQYF
j_call: TRBJ2-3
d_call: NA
v_call: TRBV4-1
clone_size: NA

cdr3_nt: TGTGCCAGCAGCGTAGGGGACACCTCCCAAGAGACCCAGTACTTC
cdr3_aa: CASSVGDTSQETQYF
j_call: TRBJ2-5
d_call: NA
v_call: TRBV9
clone_size: NA

cdr3_nt: TGCAGCGTTGAAGGCCCGGGACAGGGGACTACTGAAGCTTTCTTT
cdr3_aa: CSVEGPGQGTTEAFF
j_call: TRBJ1-1
d_call: TRBD1
v_call: TRBV29-1
clone_size: NA

cdr3_nt: TGTGCCAGCACCCTAGGGGGTTCTCACCGCTCACAAACCTACGAGCAGTACTTC
cdr3_aa: CASTLGGSHRSQTYEQYF
j_call: TRBJ2-7
d_call: NA
v_call: TRBV12-3/TRBV12-4
clone_size: NA

cdr3_nt: TGCGCCAGCAGTGAGCCGGGTTCCACTGAAGCTTTCTTT
cdr3_aa: CASSEPGSTEAFF
j_call: TRBJ1-1
d_call: NA
v_call: TRBV10-2
clone_size: once

cdr3_nt: TGTGCCAGCTCGCTCCGGCCCGGGACAGGGGATGGCTACACCTTC
cdr3_aa: CASSLRPGTGDGYTF
j_call: TRBJ1-2
d_call: TRBD1
v_call: TRBV6-5
clone_size: few

cdr3_nt: TGTGCCAGCAGCTATACTAGCGGGGGGGCCTACAATGAGCAGTTCTTC
cdr3_aa: CASSYTSGGAYNEQFF
j_call: TRBJ2-1
d_call: TRBD2
v_call: TRBV7-2
clone_size: NA

cdr3_nt: TGCAGTGCTAGAGGGATAGCCAAAAACATTCAGTACTTC
cdr3_aa: CSARGIAKNIQYF
j_call: TRBJ2-4
d_call: NA
v_call: TRBV20-1
clone_size: many

cdr3_nt: TGTGCCAGCAGCCCAAATGACAGGTCCTATGGCTACACCTTC
cdr3_aa: CASSPNDRSYGYTF
j_call: TRBJ1-2
d_call: NA
v_call: TRBV4-2
clone_size: few

cdr3_nt: TGTGCCAGCAGCTTAGTTGCGGGGGCGCTGAGCTATGGCTACACCTTC
cdr3_aa: CASSLVAGALSYGYTF
j_call: TRBJ1-2
d_call: NA
v_call: TRBV7-9
clone_size: NA

cdr3_nt: TGTGCCAGCAGTTGGGCAACTAACTATGGCTACACCTTC
cdr3_aa: CASSWATNYGYTF
j_call: TRBJ1-2
d_call: NA
v_call: TRBV12-3/TRBV12-4
clone_size: NA

cdr3_nt: TGTGCCAGCAGGATGCCCGGACATCCCTATGGCTACACCTTC
cdr3_aa: CASRMPGHPYGYTF
j_call: TRBJ1-2
d_call: NA
v_call: TRBV12-3/TRBV12-4
clone_size: NA

cdr3_nt: TGTGCCAGCAGCCAAGGGTTAAACGGGGTGACCCAGTACTTC
cdr3_aa: CASSQGLNGVTQYF
j_call: TRBJ2-5
d_call: NA
v_call: TRBV3-1
clone_size: few

cdr3_nt: TGTGCCAGCAGCCCAGGGACAGGGATTTATGGCTACACCTTC
cdr3_aa: CASSPGTGIYGYTF
j_call: TRBJ1-2
d_call: TRBD1
v_call: TRBV13
clone_size: NA

cdr3_nt: TGTGCCAGCAGCCGACAGCTGTACCAAGAGACCCAGTACTTC
cdr3_aa: CASSRQLYQETQYF
j_call: TRBJ2-5
d_call: NA
v_call: TRBV11-1
clone_size: NA